This TCR beta chain was identified during a study of blood T cell repertoires in COVID-19. The CDR3 extends over 15 amino acids. Germline V lookup: CDR1 MNHEY, CDR2 SVGAGI. V lost 0 bases to trimming and J lost 6 bases, with 14 bases between them. Using immunoSEQ multiplex PCR, the repertoire was profiled, and TCRdb retains in-frame clones only, with some absent. The sample includes around 240,000 clones, approximately 85% of them seen just once. This chain joins TRBV6-5 and TRBJ1-1; D unresolved. Source material: PBMCs or T cells enriched from blood (not recorded which). This TCR was sampled from a woman aged 50 to 60 who had recovered from COVID-19. The CDR3 loop is CASSYSPGRNAEAFF. CDR3 DNA: TGTGCCAGCAGTTACTCGCCAGGAAGAAATGCTGAAGCTTTCTTT.